Sequencing of this T cell receptor (beta chain) was carried out in a study of blood T cell repertoires in COVID-19. Turning to the study itself: There were acute and convalescent COVID-19 samples, and they came from the United States, Italy and Spain. Sources were T cells, B-cell-depleted T cells, or PBMCs; the material itself was cDNA or gDNA.

The CDR3 has 16 amino acids. Germline assignment: CDR1 LNHDA and CDR2 SQIVND (reference sequence). Trimming removed 2 bases from V and 8 bases from J; junction bases left unmatched: 11. How the authors handled the data: Amplification with reference gene primers provided the estimates of nucleated cell counts. Here immunoSEQ multiplex PCR was the method, and the copy in TCRdb shows in-frame clones only, minus some. The V and J calls and the clone size are those of that table, but D and trimming were determined from the DNA. The sample comprises hundreds of thousands of clones, around nine tenths of which are singletons, and roughly 3.1% rests with the top ten.

Sequenced input: peripheral blood. This chain links TRBV19 with TRBJ1-4; 7 nucleotides align to TRBD1. The TCR originated in a human donor in a cohort sampled during active COVID-19. CDR3 DNA sequence: TGTGCCAGTAGTATAAACCGGGGGACAGCGGGCGAAAAACTGTTTTTT. Its translation is CASSINRGTAGEKLFF.